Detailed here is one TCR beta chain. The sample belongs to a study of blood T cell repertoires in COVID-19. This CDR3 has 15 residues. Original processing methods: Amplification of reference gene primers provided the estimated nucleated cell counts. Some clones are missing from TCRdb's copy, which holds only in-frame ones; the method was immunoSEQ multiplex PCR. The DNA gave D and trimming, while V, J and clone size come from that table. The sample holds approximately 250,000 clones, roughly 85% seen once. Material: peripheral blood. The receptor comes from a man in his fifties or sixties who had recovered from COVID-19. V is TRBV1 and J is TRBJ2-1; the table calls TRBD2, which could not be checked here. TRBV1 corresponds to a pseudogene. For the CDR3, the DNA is TGCACCAGCAGCCAGGGACTAGCGCGGTTCTATGAGCAGTTCTTC. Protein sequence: CTSSQGLARFYEQFF.